The present TCR beta chain was sequenced within a study of vaccination effects on CD4 cells after COVID-19. Points from the study as a whole: Among infection- and vaccine-induced clones, marked clonal contraction occurred late after vaccination. Convalescent patients were scarce in the study, and it lacked early post-infection timepoints.

Before any sequencing was done, the ViraFEST assay used viral peptide pools to expand antigen-specific CD4+ T cells. Once cultured for 10 days, the cells underwent separation to obtain CD4+ T cells. The cohort was immunized with two doses of either the BNT162b2 or mRNA-1273 vaccine. Cells had half their medium changed to IL-2 medium on days 3 and 7. The CDR3 consists of 15 residues. Looked up from germline, CDR1 is SGHRS and CDR2 is YFSETQ. V was pared by 1 base and J by 5 bases, with 6 bases of the junction left unmatched. Regarding this clone: Its matching antigen is unknown.

Only in-frame clones appear in the TCRdb table, and some are missing; sequencing was by immunoSEQ multiplex PCR. The sample holds tens of thousands of clones, 81% seen once. This chain joins TRBV5-1 and TRBJ2-3; 8 bases agree with TRBD1. The sequences come from CD4+ T cells from PBMCs cultured with HCoV-229E spike peptides, collected after COVID-19 vaccination. This receptor was taken from a human donor who received a COVID-19 vaccine. CDR3 loop: CASSLSQGAGDTQYF. The CDR3 bases are TGCGCCAGCAGCTTGAGCCAGGGGGCCGGAGATACGCAGTATTTT.